Described below is a single TCR beta chain sequence and its context. The data were obtained in a study of blood T cell repertoires in COVID-19. The CDR3 consists of 15 residues. The J segment lost 7 bases and the V segment lost 2 bases, leaving 8 bases of the junction unmatched. CDR1 is KGHDR, CDR2 SFDVKD, per germline. Some clones are missing from TCRdb's copy, which holds only in-frame ones; the method was immunoSEQ multiplex PCR. This sample has under 90,000 clones, with 70% to 90% found just once. The receptor's source is a man aged 70-80 years with active or convalescent COVID-19. The specimen sequenced was peripheral blood. The chain recombines TRBV24-1 with TRBJ1-2, with 8 bases that match TRBD1. The CDR3 spells CATSDWGQEISGYTF. As DNA, the CDR3 is TGTGCCACCAGTGATTGGGGACAGGAGATATCTGGCTACACCTTC.